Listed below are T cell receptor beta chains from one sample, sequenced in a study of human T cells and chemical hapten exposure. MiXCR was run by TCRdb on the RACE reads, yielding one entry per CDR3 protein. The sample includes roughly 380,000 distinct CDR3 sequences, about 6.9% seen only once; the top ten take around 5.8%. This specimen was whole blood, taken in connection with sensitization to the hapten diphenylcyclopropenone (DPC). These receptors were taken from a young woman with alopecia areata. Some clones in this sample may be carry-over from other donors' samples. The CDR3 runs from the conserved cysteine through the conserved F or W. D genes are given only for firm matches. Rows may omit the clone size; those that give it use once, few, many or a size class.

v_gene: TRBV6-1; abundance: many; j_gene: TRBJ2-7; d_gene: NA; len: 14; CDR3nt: TGTGCCAGCACCCTCATCCCTGGCTCCTACGAGCAGTACTTC; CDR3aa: CASTLIPGSYEQYF
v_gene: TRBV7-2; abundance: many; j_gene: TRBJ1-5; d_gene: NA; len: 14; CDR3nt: TGTGCCAGCAGCTTACAGGCATCGGGAGAGCCCCAGCATTTT; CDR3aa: CASSLQASGEPQHF
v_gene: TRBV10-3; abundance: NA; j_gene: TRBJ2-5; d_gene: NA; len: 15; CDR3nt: TGTGCCATCAGTGAACGGGGGACGACGGCGGAGACCCAGTACTTC; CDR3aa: CAISERGTTAETQYF
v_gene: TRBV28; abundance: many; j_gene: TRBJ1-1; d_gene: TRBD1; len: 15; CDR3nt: TGTGCCAGCAGTTTTACTTTCTTGGGACAGGGGAAATCTTTCTTT; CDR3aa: CASSFTFLGQGKSFF
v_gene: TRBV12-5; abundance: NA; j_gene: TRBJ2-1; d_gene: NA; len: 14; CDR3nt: TGTGCTAGTGGCTTTGGTACTTTGGGAAATGAGCAGTTCTTC; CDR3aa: CASGFGTLGNEQFF
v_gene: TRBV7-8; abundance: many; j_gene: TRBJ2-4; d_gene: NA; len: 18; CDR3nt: TGTGCCAGCAGCCCACGACAGGGTGGAGGGAGGCGGGAAAACATTCAGTACTTC; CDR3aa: CASSPRQGGGRRENIQYF
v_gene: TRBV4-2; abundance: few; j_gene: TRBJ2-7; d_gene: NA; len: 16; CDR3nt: TGTGCCAGCAGCCACCCATTGGGCTCCCGAGTGTACGAGCAGTACTTC; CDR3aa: CASSHPLGSRVYEQYF
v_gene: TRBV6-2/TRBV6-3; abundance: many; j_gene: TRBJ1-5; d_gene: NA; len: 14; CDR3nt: TGTGCCAGCAGTTACGTGGGAAGCAATCAGCCCCAGCATTTT; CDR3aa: CASSYVGSNQPQHF
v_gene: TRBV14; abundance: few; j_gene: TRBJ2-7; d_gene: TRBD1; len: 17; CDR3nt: TGTGCCAGCAGCCAAGAAGAAGAACGACAGGGGGGCTACGAGCAGTACTTC; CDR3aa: CASSQEEERQGGYEQYF
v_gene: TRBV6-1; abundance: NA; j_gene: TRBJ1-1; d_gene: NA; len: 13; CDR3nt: TGTGCCAGCAGGGCGAGGGGAAACACTGAAGCTTTCTTT; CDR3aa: CASRARGNTEAFF
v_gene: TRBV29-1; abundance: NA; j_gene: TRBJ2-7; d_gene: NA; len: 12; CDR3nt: TGCAGCGTTGAGGTCGCAGACTACGAGCAGTACTTC; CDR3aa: CSVEVADYEQYF
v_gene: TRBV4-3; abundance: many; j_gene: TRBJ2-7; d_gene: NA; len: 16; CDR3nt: TGCGCCAGCAGCCAAGATGTCCCCGGGGGCTCCTACGAGCAGTACTTC; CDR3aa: CASSQDVPGGSYEQYF
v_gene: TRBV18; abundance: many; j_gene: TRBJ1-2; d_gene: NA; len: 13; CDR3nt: TGTGCCAGCTCGAATAGGATGGACTATGGCTACACCTTC; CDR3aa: CASSNRMDYGYTF
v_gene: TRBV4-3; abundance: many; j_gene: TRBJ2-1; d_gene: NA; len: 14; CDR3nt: TGCGCCAGCAGCCAAGATAGAGGGATCGATGAGCAGTTCTTC; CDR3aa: CASSQDRGIDEQFF
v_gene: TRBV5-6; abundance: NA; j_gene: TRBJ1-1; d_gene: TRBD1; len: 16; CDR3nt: TGTGCCAGCAGCTTCGACAGGGGGGCAAGTAGAACTGAAGCTTTCTTT; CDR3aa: CASSFDRGASRTEAFF
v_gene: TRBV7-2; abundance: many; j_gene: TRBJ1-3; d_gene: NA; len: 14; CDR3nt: TGTGCCAGCAGCCCTGCAGGGGACCGCAACACCATATATTTT; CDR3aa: CASSPAGDRNTIYF
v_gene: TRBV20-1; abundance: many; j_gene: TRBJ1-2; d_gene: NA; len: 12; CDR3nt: TGCAGTGTAAAGGGGGCTAACTATGGCTACACCTTC; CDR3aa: CSVKGANYGYTF
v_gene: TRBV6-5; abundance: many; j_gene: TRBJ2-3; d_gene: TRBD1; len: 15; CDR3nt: TGTGCCAGCAGTTTCGGGACAGTTAGCACAGATACGCAGTATTTT; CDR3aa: CASSFGTVSTDTQYF
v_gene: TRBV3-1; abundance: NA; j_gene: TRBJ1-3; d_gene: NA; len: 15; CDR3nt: TGTGCCAGCAGCGAAATGGTAGGGCCTGGAAACACCATATATTTT; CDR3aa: CASSEMVGPGNTIYF
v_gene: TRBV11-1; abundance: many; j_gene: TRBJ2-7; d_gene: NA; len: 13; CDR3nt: TGTGCCAGCAGCCCGGACGGGGACCGCGAGCAGTACTTC; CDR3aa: CASSPDGDREQYF
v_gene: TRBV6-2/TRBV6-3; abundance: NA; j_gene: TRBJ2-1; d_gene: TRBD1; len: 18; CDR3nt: TGTGCCAGCAGTTACTCGACCGCCGGGACAGGGAGATCGAATGAGCAGTTCTTC; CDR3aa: CASSYSTAGTGRSNEQFF
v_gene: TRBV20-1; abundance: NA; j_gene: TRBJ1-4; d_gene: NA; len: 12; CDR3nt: TGCAGTGTGGGAGGTGGTGCTGAAAAACTGTTTTTT; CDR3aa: CSVGGGAEKLFF
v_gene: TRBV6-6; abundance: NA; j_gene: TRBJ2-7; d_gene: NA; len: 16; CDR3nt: TGTGCCAGCAGTGGGCAGGGGCCCACCGGGACCTACGAGCAGTACTTC; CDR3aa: CASSGQGPTGTYEQYF
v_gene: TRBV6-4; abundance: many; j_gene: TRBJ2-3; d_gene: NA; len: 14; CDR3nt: TGTGCCAGCAGTGACTCACCGGGCACAGATACGCAGTATTTT; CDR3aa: CASSDSPGTDTQYF
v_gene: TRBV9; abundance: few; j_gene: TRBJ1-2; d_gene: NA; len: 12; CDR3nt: TGTGCCAGCAGCGCAAACTACTATGGCTACACCTTC; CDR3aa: CASSANYYGYTF
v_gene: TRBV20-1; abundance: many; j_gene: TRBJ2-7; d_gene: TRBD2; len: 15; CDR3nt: TGCAGTGCTACCACTAGCGGGGATAACTCCTACGAGCAGTACTTC; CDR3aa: CSATTSGDNSYEQYF
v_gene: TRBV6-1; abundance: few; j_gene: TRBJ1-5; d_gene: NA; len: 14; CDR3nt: TGTGCCAGCAGTGAAGACAGGGCGAGCCAGCCCCAGCATTTT; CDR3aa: CASSEDRASQPQHF
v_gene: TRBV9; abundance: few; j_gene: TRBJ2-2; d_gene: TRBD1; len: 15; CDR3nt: TGTGCCAGCAGCTCCCGACAGGGGATAACCGGGGAGCTGTTTTTT; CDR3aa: CASSSRQGITGELFF
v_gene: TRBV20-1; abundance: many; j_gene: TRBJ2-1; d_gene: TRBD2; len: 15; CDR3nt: TGCAGTGCACCCCGCGCTAGCGGGACCTACAATGAGCAGTTCTTC; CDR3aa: CSAPRASGTYNEQFF
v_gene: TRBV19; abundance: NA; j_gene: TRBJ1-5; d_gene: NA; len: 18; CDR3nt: TGTGCCAGCGATCCGAGGACGGCCAGCTCTTATAGCAATCAGCCCCAGCATTTT; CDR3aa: CASDPRTASSYSNQPQHF
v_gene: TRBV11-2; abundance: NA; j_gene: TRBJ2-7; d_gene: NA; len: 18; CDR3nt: TGTGCCAGCAGCTTTTTACTTACCGGGACACCAAGCTCCTACGAGCAGTACTTC; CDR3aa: CASSFLLTGTPSSYEQYF
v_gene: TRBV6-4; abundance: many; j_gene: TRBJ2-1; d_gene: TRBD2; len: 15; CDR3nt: TGTGCCAGCAGTGACTCACTAGCGGGGTACAATGAGCAGTTCTTC; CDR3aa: CASSDSLAGYNEQFF
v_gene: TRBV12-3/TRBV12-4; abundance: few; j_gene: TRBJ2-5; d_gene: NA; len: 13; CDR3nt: TGTGCCAGCAGTTTAAGGTTTTCGGAGACCCAGTACTTC; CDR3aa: CASSLRFSETQYF
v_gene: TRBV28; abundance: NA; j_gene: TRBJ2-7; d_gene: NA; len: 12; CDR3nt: TGTGCCAGCAGCCCGACAGCGTACGAGCAGTACTTC; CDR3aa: CASSPTAYEQYF
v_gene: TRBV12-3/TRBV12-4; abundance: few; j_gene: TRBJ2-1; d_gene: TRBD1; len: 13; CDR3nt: TGTGCCAGCAGCCCAACAGGGGGAGATGAGCAGTTCTTC; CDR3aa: CASSPTGGDEQFF
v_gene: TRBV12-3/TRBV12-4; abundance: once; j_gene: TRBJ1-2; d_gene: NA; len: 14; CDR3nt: TGTGCCAGCAGCCCCCAAGTGTGGAGGTATGGCTACACCTTC; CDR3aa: CASSPQVWRYGYTF
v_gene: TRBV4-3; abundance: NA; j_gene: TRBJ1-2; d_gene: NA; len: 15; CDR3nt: TGCGCCAGCAGCCGAGCTAATGATCCGAACTATGGCTACACCTTC; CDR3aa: CASSRANDPNYGYTF
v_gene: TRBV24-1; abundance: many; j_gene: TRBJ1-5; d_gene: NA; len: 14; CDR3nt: TGTGCCACCAGTGATGGGGCCTTGTTTCAGCCCCAGCATTTT; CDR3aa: CATSDGALFQPQHF
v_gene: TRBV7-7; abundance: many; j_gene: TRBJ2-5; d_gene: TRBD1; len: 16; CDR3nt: TGTGCTAGCAGCCTCAACCACGGGACAGGGGTTGAGACCCAGTACTTC; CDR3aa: CASSLNHGTGVETQYF
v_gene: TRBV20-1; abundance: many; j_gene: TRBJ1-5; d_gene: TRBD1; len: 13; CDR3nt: TGCAGTGCTCGGGGACAGGGCGGACAGCCCCAGCATTTT; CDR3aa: CSARGQGGQPQHF
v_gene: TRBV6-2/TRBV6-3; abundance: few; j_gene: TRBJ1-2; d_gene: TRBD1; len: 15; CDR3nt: TGTGCCAGCAGTTACTACCCTGGGACAGGGAAAAGTCACACCTTC; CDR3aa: CASSYYPGTGKSHTF